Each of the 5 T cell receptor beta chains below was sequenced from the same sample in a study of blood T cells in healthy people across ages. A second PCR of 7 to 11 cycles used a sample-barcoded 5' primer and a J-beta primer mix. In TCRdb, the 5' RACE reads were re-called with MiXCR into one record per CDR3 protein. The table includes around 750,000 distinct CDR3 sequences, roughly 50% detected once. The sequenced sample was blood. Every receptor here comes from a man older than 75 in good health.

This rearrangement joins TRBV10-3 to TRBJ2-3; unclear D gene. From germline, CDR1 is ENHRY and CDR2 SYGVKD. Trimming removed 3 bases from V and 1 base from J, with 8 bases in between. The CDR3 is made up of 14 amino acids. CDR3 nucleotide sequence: TGTGCCATCAGTGACCAGATGCGCACAGATACGCAGTATTTT. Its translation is CAISDQMRTDTQYF.

This CDR3 is CASSLGGSEKLFF. For the CDR3, the DNA is TGTGCCAGCAGCCTGGGGGGTAGTGAAAAACTGTTTTTT. This chain links TRBV28 with TRBJ1-4; a weak D match, TRBD1 (5 bases). Trimming stripped 6 bases from V and 7 bases from J, with 12 bases between. The CDR3 loop spans 13 amino acids. Germline loops: CDR1 MDHEN, CDR2 SYDVKM.

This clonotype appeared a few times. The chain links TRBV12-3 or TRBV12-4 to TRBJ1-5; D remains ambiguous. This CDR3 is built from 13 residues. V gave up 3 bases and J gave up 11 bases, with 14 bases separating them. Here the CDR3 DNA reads TGTGCCAGCAGTTTCTCCTACCCCGGGACCCAGCATTTT. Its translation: CASSFSYPGTQHF.

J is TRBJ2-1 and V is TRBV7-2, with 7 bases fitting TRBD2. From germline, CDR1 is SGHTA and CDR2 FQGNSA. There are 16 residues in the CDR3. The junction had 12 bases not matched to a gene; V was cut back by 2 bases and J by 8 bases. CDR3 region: CASSLPRGRTLHEQFF. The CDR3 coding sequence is TGTGCCAGCAGCTTACCCCGCGGGAGAACCCTCCATGAGCAGTTCTTC.

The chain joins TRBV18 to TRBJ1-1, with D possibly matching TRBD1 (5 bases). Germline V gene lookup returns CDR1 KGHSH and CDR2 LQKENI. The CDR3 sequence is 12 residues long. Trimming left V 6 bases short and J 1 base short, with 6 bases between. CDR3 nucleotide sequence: TGTGCCAGCTCTGACAGGAACACTGAAGCTTTCTTT. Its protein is CASSDRNTEAFF.